The sequence of this T cell receptor beta chain was determined in a study of blood T cell repertoires in COVID-19. As for the study in general: Sample material is recorded as cDNA or gDNA derived from T cells, B-cell-depleted T cells, or PBMCs.

Source study methods: Counts of nucleated cells, estimated from reference gene primer amplification, were obtained. Sequenced by immunoSEQ multiplex PCR; TCRdb stores in-frame clones only, minus some. D and trimming come from the DNA, and the V and J calls and clone size come from that table. The top ten hold under 9% of the sample, which has about 140,000 clones, 87% seen once. The V end lost 4 bases, the J end lost 1 base, and 14 bases lay between the germline ends. The germline CDR1 and CDR2 sequences are MNHEY and SMNVEV (reference sequence). The CDR3 totals 15 residues. The chain joins TRBV27 to TRBJ2-7; TRBD2 is a possible D gene (6 bases). This TCR came from a woman aged 45-59 years with active or convalescent COVID-19. Input material: peripheral blood. The CDR3, as DNA: TGTGCCAGCAGTTCCCCCCTAGGAGGGTCCTACGAGCAGTACTTC. Translating it yields CASSSPLGGSYEQYF.